Below are 17 T cell receptor beta chains sequenced from a single sample in a study of CD8 T cells in Susac syndrome. Random hexamers served to reverse transcribe about 0.5 to 1 ug RNA. TCRdb reanalysed the immunoSEQ multiplex PCR reads using MiXCR and keeps one entry per CDR3 protein. The table lists 250,000 to 300,000 distinct CDR3 sequences, around 85% of them singletons. The sample taken for sequencing was CD8+ T cells from PBMCs. These receptor sequences come from a human donor with multiple sclerosis.

The chain joins TRBV4-2 to TRBJ2-4; 10 bases match TRBD2. V was pared by 1 base and J by 3 bases, with 9 bases of the junction left unmatched. Germline V lookup: CDR1 LGHNA, CDR2 YNFKEQ. The CDR3 has 18 residues. The CDR3 DNA is TGTGCCAGCAGCCAAGGTTACGGTCTAGCGGGAGACAAAAACATTCAGTACTTC. It yields the protein CASSQGYGLAGDKNIQYF.

The chain carries TRBV28 and TRBJ1-1; a weak D match, TRBD1 (6 bases). Germline lookup yields CDR1 MDHEN and CDR2 SYDVKM. The CDR3 consists of 14 residues. The germline V and J ends were trimmed by 5 bases and 6 bases, with 16 bases remaining between them. The CDR3 loop is CASSHRMGGPEAFF. The CDR3 DNA reads as TGTGCCAGCAGTCACCGTATGGGGGGCCCTGAAGCTTTCTTT. The entire variable domain, with the rest obtained from reference TRBV28 and TRBJ1-1, is as follows: DVKVTQSSRYLVKRTGEKVFLECVQDMDHENMFWYRQDPGLGLRLIYFSYDVKMKEKGDIPEGYSVSREKKERFSLILESASTNQTSMYLCASSHRMGGPEAFFGQGTRLTVV.

The V gene is TRBV11-2, the J gene TRBJ2-1; 12 bases fit TRBD2. Germline-derived CDR1 and CDR2 are SGHAT and FQNNGV. The CDR3 is 23 amino acids. V lost 3 bases, J lost 4 bases, and 25 bases stayed unmatched. CDR3 DNA sequence: TGTGCCAGCAGCTTTATCGACCCGACTAGCCGAGCTAGCGGGAGGGCCCGATACAATGAGCAGTTCTTC. Its protein product is CASSFIDPTSRASGRARYNEQFF.

The V gene is TRBV19, the J gene TRBJ2-2; perhaps TRBD2 as D (5 bases). Germline-derived CDR1 and CDR2 are LNHDA and SQIVND (reference sequence). The CDR3 length is 15 residues. V lost 5 bases, J lost 3 bases, and 13 bases lay in between. CDR3 in amino acids: CASSPSTGYTGELFF. The CDR3 DNA reads as TGTGCCAGTAGTCCCTCAACGGGGTACACCGGGGAGCTGTTTTTT.

This sequence joins TRBV14 and TRBJ2-1; D gene uncertain. This CDR3 spans 15 amino acids. In germline, CDR1 is SGHDN, CDR2 FVKESK. Trimming cost V 0 bases and J 7 bases, with 13 bases left between them. The CDR3 loop is CASSQEGASLNEQFF. In DNA form, the CDR3 reads TGTGCCAGCAGCCAAGAAGGAGCCTCGTTGAATGAGCAGTTCTTC.

The chain links TRBV4-3 to TRBJ1-2; D perhaps matches TRBD1 (5 bases). CDR1 and CDR2 (germline): LGHNA, YSLEER. Trimming removed 3 bases from V and 1 base from J, with 24 bases in between. This CDR3 contains 19 residues. CDR3 bases: TGCGCCAGCAGCCATGACGCCCCAGGGTGGGGGGAGCTTAACTATGGCTACACCTTC. Its translation: CASSHDAPGWGELNYGYTF.

The J gene is TRBJ2-1, the V gene TRBV9, with D possibly matching TRBD2 (6 bases). This CDR3 region has 14 residues. Looked up from germline, CDR1 is SGDLS and CDR2 is YYNGEE. V shed 7 bases and J shed 4 bases, with 15 bases lying between them. Here the CDR3 reads CASAESSVYNEQFF. The CDR3 region has the DNA TGTGCCAGCGCGGAGTCTAGCGTGTACAATGAGCAGTTCTTC.

This chain connects TRBV12-3 or TRBV12-4 to TRBJ2-6, with a possible D match to TRBD2 (6 bases). CDR3 length: 19 residues. Trimming pared 4 bases from V and 2 bases from J, leaving 21 bases between. This CDR3 reads CASSSGTLLGGAGANVLTF. The CDR3 bases are TGTGCCAGCAGTTCGGGCACTCTGTTGGGGGGTGCTGGGGCCAACGTCCTGACTTTC.

The rearrangement links TRBV11-2 to TRBJ2-7; 9 bases align to TRBD2. Germline CDR1 reads SGHAT; CDR2 reads FQNNGV. This CDR3 is built from 12 residues. V was clipped by 8 bases and J by 7 bases; unmatched bases: 6. DNA of the CDR3: TGTGCCAGCCTTCGGCTAGCGGGAGAGCAGTACTTC. Amino acid sequence: CASLRLAGEQYF.

This clonotype showed up just a few times. This chain joins TRBV19 and TRBJ2-7, with TRBD2 as a possible D gene (6 bases). The CDR3 covers 15 residues. V lost 0 bases and J lost 3, with 12 bases in between. Germline V CDR1 and CDR2: LNHDA, SQIVND (reference sequence). Here the CDR3 reads CASSIDSGFNYEQYF. The CDR3 DNA reads as TGTGCCAGTAGTATAGATAGCGGATTCAACTACGAGCAGTACTTC. Supplemented by reference TRBV19 and TRBJ2-7, the full variable domain reads DGGITQSPKYLFRKEGQNVTLSCEQNLNHDAMYWYRQDPGQGLRLIYYSQIVNDFQKGDIAEGYSVSREKKESFPLTVTSAQKNPTAFYLCASSIDSGFNYEQYFGPGTRLTVT.

This clonotype has a single count. This sequence joins TRBV6-5 and TRBJ1-4; D remains unclear. The germline V gene has CDR1 MNHEY and CDR2 SVGAGI. This CDR3 has 14 residues. Trimming left V 2 bases short and J 5 bases short, with 9 bases between. CDR3 loop: CASSYGLINEKLFF. CDR3 nucleotide sequence: TGTGCCAGCAGTTACGGGCTGATCAATGAAAAACTGTTTTTT.

The V call is TRBV28, the J call TRBJ1-2, with D uncertain. Germline CDR1 and CDR2: MDHEN and SYDVKM. V was shortened by 3 bases and J by 4 bases, with 9 bases between the two germline ends. This CDR3 spans 13 amino acids. The CDR3 loop is CASSFGPSYGYTF. CDR3 bases: TGTGCCAGCAGTTTCGGTCCGAGCTATGGCTACACCTTC.

V usage is TRBV21-1 and J usage is TRBJ2-7; the table calls TRBD2, which could not be checked here. TRBV21-1 counts as a pseudogene. There are 17 residues in the CDR3. The CDR3 sequence: CASNVLAGGSSSYEQYF. The CDR3 DNA is TGTGCCAGCAACGTTCTAGCGGGAGGCTCCTCGTCCTACGAGCAGTACTTC.

This clonotype appeared a few times. This chain uses TRBV11-3 with TRBJ2-2; TRBD2 agrees at 8 bases. J gave up 5 bases and V 4 bases, and 6 bases lay outside the gene matches. The V gene's germline CDR1 is SGHNT and CDR2 YENEEA. The CDR3 has 15 amino acids. In DNA, the CDR3 is TGTGCCAGCAGCTCCTATCGGGGGGGAACCGGGGAGCTGTTTTTT. Translated, it gives CASSSYRGGTGELFF.

The chain employs TRBV28 and TRBJ2-7, with 10 positions matching TRBD1. Germline values: CDR1 MDHEN, CDR2 SYDVKM. This CDR3 has 21 residues. The V and J ends lost 1 base and 2 bases, in that order; junction bases with no gene match: 20. CDR3 nucleotide sequence: TGTGCCAGCAGTTTATTTCGGAAGGGACAGGGGCCGAGGGGGGGACCCTACGAGCAGTACTTC. This encodes CASSLFRKGQGPRGGPYEQYF.

V usage is TRBV28 and J usage is TRBJ2-3; D may match TRBD1 or TRBD2 (5 bases each). Trimming took off 7 bases at V and 5 bases at J, with 10 bases between the two ends. Germline-derived CDR1 and CDR2 are MDHEN and SYDVKM. This CDR3 is 12 amino acids long. This chain's CDR3 is CASNWDGDTQYF. The CDR3, as DNA: TGTGCCAGCAACTGGGACGGAGATACGCAGTATTTT.

The chain carries TRBV6-2 or TRBV6-3 and TRBJ2-7; the match to TRBD2 covers 13 bases. Germline CDR1 reads MNHEY; CDR2 reads SVGEGT. CDR3 length: 16 residues. V lost 6 bases, J lost 3 bases, and 8 bases stayed unmatched. CDR3 sequence reads: CASRDPGLAGNYEQYF. The CDR3 DNA sequence: TGTGCCAGCAGAGATCCGGGACTAGCGGGAAACTACGAGCAGTACTTC.